These 13 T cell receptor beta chains were all obtained from the same sample, sequenced in a study of blood T cell repertoires in COVID-19. Assay used: immunoSEQ multiplex PCR; TCRdb lists only in-frame clones, some missing. The table has around 100,000 clones, about 91% seen once; the top ten hold 4.2%. Sequencing was carried out using peripheral blood. Receptors originate from a man between 18 and 29 years old with acute or convalescent COVID-19.

This clone occurred a few times. The CDR3 region is CASCRPQGQGGQPQHF. The DNA of the CDR3 is TGTGCCAGCTGTCGGCCGCAAGGACAGGGAGGCCAGCCCCAGCATTTT. The genes are TRBV28 and TRBJ1-5; 8 bases are shared with TRBD1. The CDR3 consists of 16 residues. Per the germline V gene, CDR1 is MDHEN and CDR2 is SYDVKM. V shed 8 bases and J 7 bases; nucleotides not matched to a gene: 16.

The gene calls are TRBV11-3 and TRBJ2-7, with 9 bases matching TRBD1. Looked up from germline, CDR1 is SGHNT and CDR2 is YENEEA. The CDR3 has 14 residues. V dropped 5 bases and J dropped 1; count of bases not matched to a gene: 3. The DNA of the CDR3 is TGTGCCAGCAGCCCTGGGACAGGGTCCTACGAGCAGTACTTC. This encodes CASSPGTGSYEQYF.

This chain uses TRBV12-3 or TRBV12-4 with TRBJ2-7; D remains ambiguous. The ends were cut back, 1 base at V and 1 base at J, with 5 bases in the middle. This CDR3 is built from 13 residues. The CDR3 sequence is CASSLDRSYEQYF. As DNA, the CDR3 is TGTGCCAGCAGTTTAGACAGATCCTACGAGCAGTACTTC.

The genes are TRBV7-8 and TRBJ2-1; the match to TRBD2 covers 12 bases. With 5 bases clipped from V and 9 bases from J, the junction kept 11 bases outside the gene matches. CDR1 and CDR2 from the germline V gene are SGHVS and FQNEAQ. CDR3 size: 16 residues. The CDR3 region is CASSHALAGGPGEQFF. The CDR3 bases are TGTGCCAGCAGCCATGCTCTAGCGGGGGGGCCCGGTGAGCAGTTCTTC.

This chain joins TRBV13 and TRBJ1-2, with 8 bases fitting TRBD1. The V gene end was trimmed by 5 bases and the J gene end by 4 bases; junction bases not matched to a gene: 9. The CDR3 length is 15 residues. The germline gives CDR1 PRHDT, CDR2 FYEKMQ (reference sequence). This CDR3 reads CASSLSRTGPYGYTF. DNA for the CDR3: TGTGCCAGCAGCCTTAGCCGGACAGGGCCCTATGGCTACACCTTC.

This clone was recorded only once. The chain uses TRBV27 and TRBJ1-5, with D maybe TRBD1 (5 bases). The CDR3 runs 13 residues. V lost 8 bases, J lost 5 bases, and 13 bases lay in between. Germline lookup yields CDR1 MNHEY and CDR2 SMNVEV (reference sequence). CDR3 region: CASCKGLYQPQHF. Written as DNA, the CDR3 is TGTGCCAGCTGCAAGGGGCTCTATCAGCCCCAGCATTTT.

The chain couples TRBV24-1 to TRBJ2-1; 9 nucleotides line up with TRBD1. V lost 6 bases to trimming and J lost 9 bases; unmatched junction nucleotides: 2. The germline CDR1 and CDR2 sequences are KGHDR and SFDVKD. The CDR3 totals 12 residues. The DNA of the CDR3 is TGTGCCACCAGTTTGGACAGGGGTGAGCAGTTCTTC. Translating gives CATSLDRGEQFF.

CDR3: CASSPGWVKEQPQHF. The CDR3 DNA reads as TGCGCCAGCAGCCCAGGGTGGGTGAAAGAACAGCCCCAGCATTTT. V gene TRBV4-1 combines with J gene TRBJ1-5, with D perhaps TRBD1 (5 bases). Germline V lookup: CDR1 MGHRA, CDR2 YSYEKL. Trimming left V 4 bases short and J 7 bases short, with 17 bases between. This CDR3 is built from 15 residues.

This rearrangement joins TRBV3-1 (or the pseudogene TRBV3-2) to TRBJ1-1; D might be TRBD1 (5 bases). Germline CDR1 is LGHDT and CDR2 is YNNKEL (reference sequence). The germline V and J ends were trimmed by 6 bases and 4 bases, with 15 bases remaining between them. There are 14 residues in the CDR3. DNA for the CDR3: TGTGCCAGCAGACCCATCGACACAGGCACTGAAGCTTTCTTT. The encoded protein is CASRPIDTGTEAFF.

The rearrangement joins TRBV27 to TRBJ2-7; D is uncertain. Germline CDR1 and CDR2: MNHEY and SMNVEV (reference sequence). V was clipped by 3 bases and J by 0 bases, with 6 bases between them. The CDR3 spans 13 residues. The CDR3 region is CASSFSISYEQYF. The CDR3 DNA reads TGTGCCAGCAGTTTTTCCATCTCCTACGAGCAGTACTTC.

V and J are TRBV30 and TRBJ2-3, with 7 bases fitting TRBD1. This CDR3 has 13 residues. J lost 2 bases, V lost 5 bases, and 4 bases had no gene match. Per the germline V gene, CDR1 is GTSNPN and CDR2 is SVGIG (reference sequence). The CDR3 nucleotides read TGTGCCTGGGGGACAGCGTTCACAGATACGCAGTATTTT. The encoded protein is CAWGTAFTDTQYF.

This clone came up a few times. The V and J genes are TRBV10-2 and TRBJ2-7; the D gene is possibly TRBD2 (7 bases). The V end was cut by 4 bases, the J end by 3 bases, with 13 bases between. The CDR3 spans 14 residues. Germline V gives CDR1 WSHSY, CDR2 SAAADI. The CDR3 DNA sequence: TGCGCCAGCAGTGGAAGGGAGGGGGACTACGAGCAGTACTTC. It encodes CASSGREGDYEQYF.

The chain couples TRBV23-1 to TRBJ2-3, with D perhaps TRBD1 (7 bases). TRBV23-1 is annotated as an ORF whose role is uncertain. V was trimmed by 6 bases and J by 1 base, leaving 17 bases between them. The CDR3 runs to 16 residues. The CDR3 DNA reads as TGCGCCAGCAGGTGGACAGGTTGGAGGGGCACAGATACGCAGTATTTT. Protein sequence: CASRWTGWRGTDTQYF.